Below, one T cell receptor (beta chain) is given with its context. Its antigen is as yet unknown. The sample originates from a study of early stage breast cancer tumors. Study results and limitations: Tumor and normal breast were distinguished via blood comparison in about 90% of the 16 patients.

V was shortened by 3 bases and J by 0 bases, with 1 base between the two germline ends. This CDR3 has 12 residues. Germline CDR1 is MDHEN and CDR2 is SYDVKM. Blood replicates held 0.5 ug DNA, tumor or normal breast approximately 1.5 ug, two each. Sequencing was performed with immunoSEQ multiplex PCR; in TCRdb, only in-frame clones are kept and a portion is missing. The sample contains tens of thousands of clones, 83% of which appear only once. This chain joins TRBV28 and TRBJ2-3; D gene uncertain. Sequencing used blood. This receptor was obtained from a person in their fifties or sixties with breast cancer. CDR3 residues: CASSFSTDTQYF. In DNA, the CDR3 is TGTGCCAGCAGTTTCAGCACAGATACGCAGTATTTT.